The next 5 T cell receptor beta chains were all read from a single sample in a study of cytomegalovirus exposure and HLA in healthy donors (dated by TCRdb to 2017 to 2019). The method was the immunoSEQ multiplex PCR assay. The multiplex PCR relied on a mix of 60 forward primers for TCR Vbeta segments and 13 reverse primers for TCR Jbeta segments. This is the immuneACCESS table as TCRdb keeps it, with only in-frame sequences that have V and J called. A part of the clones is gone; compared with another copy, unresolved V genes explain less than half, and the rest is unexplained. The sample data list roughly 71,000 clones, and 70% to 85% of these were observed just once. The top ten hold about an eighth of the sample. Sequencing used PBMCs. All receptors come from a human donor in good health.

This clone occurred a few times. The J gene is TRBJ1-2, the V gene TRBV7-8; D possibly corresponds to TRBD1 (6 bases). Trimming stripped 1 base from V and 8 bases from J, with 14 bases between. CDR3 size: 14 residues. CDR1 and CDR2 (germline): SGHVS, FQNEAQ. The CDR3: CASSLVSGESGYTF. The CDR3 nucleotides read TGTGCCAGCAGCTTAGTGTCAGGGGAATCGGGCTACACCTTC.

In this sample, this clone turned up a few times. This chain joins TRBV4-2 and TRBJ2-1, with 12 bases fitting TRBD2. J lost 7 bases, V lost 3 bases, and 7 bases had no gene match. From germline, CDR1 is LGHNA and CDR2 YNFKEQ. The CDR3 loop spans 16 amino acids. The CDR3 loop is CASSQTSGSGSNEQFF. In DNA form, the CDR3 reads TGTGCCAGCAGCCAGACTAGCGGGAGTGGTTCGAATGAGCAGTTCTTC.

Only one count was recorded for this clone. V gene TRBV4-2 combines with J gene TRBJ2-2; D call uncertain. V shed 0 bases and J shed 3 bases, with 8 bases lying between them. This CDR3 is 15 amino acids long. Germline CDR1 reads LGHNA; CDR2 reads YNFKEQ. CDR3 sequence reads: CASSQDRVDTGELFF. The CDR3 region has the DNA TGTGCCAGCAGCCAAGATCGGGTGGACACCGGGGAGCTGTTTTTT.

V gene TRBV7-2 combines with J gene TRBJ2-3; 8 bases are shared with TRBD2. J lost 6 bases, V lost 5 bases, and 7 bases had no gene match. The CDR3 length is 14 residues. Germline CDR1 is SGHTA and CDR2 is FQGNSA. CDR3 residues: CASSVLAGSDTQYF. The CDR3 DNA follows: TGTGCCAGCAGCGTCCTAGCGGGTAGTGATACGCAGTATTTT.

The rearrangement uses TRBV30 and TRBJ2-5, with 7 bases aligning to TRBD1. Trimming cost V 0 bases and J 5 bases; bases outside gene matches: 9. The CDR3 extends over 15 amino acids. Germline CDR1 is GTSNPN and CDR2 is SVGIG (reference sequence). The CDR3 loop is CAWSVGGGQAETQYF. CDR3 bases: TGTGCCTGGAGTGTAGGGGGCGGGCAGGCGGAGACCCAGTACTTC.